The 7 T cell receptor beta chains in this list originate from one sample, sequenced in a study of T cell repertoires in aging, cancer and after chemotherapy. TRB rearrangements spanning V, D and J were amplified using mixed TRB-A/B primers. TCRdb fed the multiplex PCR reads into MiXCR, producing one record per CDR3 protein. Among about 11,000 distinct CDR3 sequences, more than 30% were seen once, and the ten largest hold around 3%. The template was genomic DNA from peripheral blood, not RNA. Sequences were obtained from blood. These receptors came from a human donor in good health.

In its sample, this clonotype was seen once. The V and J genes are TRBV6-4 and TRBJ2-2; TRBD1 matches 10 bases. The CDR3 runs to 17 residues. Germline CDR1 is MRHNA and CDR2 is SNTAGT. CDR3 coding DNA: TGTGCAGCAGTGACTTGGACAGGGGGTACAGGCACCGGGGAGCTGTTTTTT. Its translation is CAAVTWTGGTGTGELFF.

A few counts support this clonotype. The CDR3: CASSQGPGQNTGELFF. The DNA for the CDR3 is TGTGCCAGCAGCCAAGGGCCGGGACAGAACACCGGGGAGCTGTTTTTT. This chain joins TRBV7-6 and TRBJ2-2; D is perhaps TRBD1 (6 bases). Germline CDR1 and CDR2: SGHVS and FNYEAQ. The CDR3 extends over 16 amino acids. The V gene lost 5 bases and the J gene lost 1 base, with 14 bases spanning the gap.

The chain combines TRBV6-2 or TRBV6-3 with TRBJ1-1; 9 bases are a match to TRBD1. Germline trimming cut 6 bases from V and 7 bases from J; bases unmatched to any gene: 12. CDR1 is MNHEY, CDR2 SVGEGT, per germline. The CDR3 loop spans 15 amino acids. CDR3 region: CASRHYRDRVIEAFF. The CDR3 nucleotides read TGTGCCAGCAGGCACTACCGGGACAGGGTCATTGAAGCTTTCTTT.

This clonotype was seen only a few times. The V call is TRBV19, the J call TRBJ2-3, with 7 bases identical to TRBD1. The CDR3 is made up of 14 amino acids. Trimming took 9 bases from V and 2 from J; bases not matched to a gene: 8. Germline loops: CDR1 LNHDA, CDR2 SQIVND (reference sequence). The CDR3 coding sequence is TGTGCCAGCAGCTTGGACAGGTCCACAGATACGCAGTATTTT. Residues: CASSLDRSTDTQYF.

In this sample, this clonotype turned up a few times. The chain has TRBV6-2 or TRBV6-3 and TRBJ2-6; the D is unclear. Trimming cost V 1 base and J 0 bases, with 4 bases left between them. Germline V gene lookup returns CDR1 MNHEY and CDR2 SVGEGT. The CDR3 spans 15 residues. The CDR3 coding sequence is TGTGCCAGCAGTTACTTTGGCTCTGGGGCCAACGTCCTGACTTTC. The encoded protein is CASSYFGSGANVLTF.

The V gene is TRBV29-1, the J gene TRBJ1-1; no definite D call. V was trimmed by 3 bases and J by 0 bases, leaving 11 bases between them. CDR3 length: 14 residues. Germline V gene sequence: CDR1 SQVTM, CDR2 ANQGSEA. The DNA of the CDR3 is TGCAGCGTTGAGTTTCAGCTACTGAACACTGAAGCTTTCTTT. Amino acid sequence: CSVEFQLLNTEAFF. Combining the CDR3 with reference TRBV29-1 and TRBJ1-1 gives the whole variable domain SAVISQKPSRDICQRGTSLTIQCQVDSQVTMMFWYRQQPGQSLTLIATANQGSEATYESGFVIDKFPISRPNLTFSTLTVSNMSPEDSSIYLCSVEFQLLNTEAFFGQGTRLTVV.

This chain connects TRBV27 to TRBJ2-5; D might be TRBD1 or TRBD2, each matching 6 bases. The CDR3 consists of 11 residues. Per the germline V gene, CDR1 is MNHEY and CDR2 is SMNVEV (reference sequence). The V end lost 6 bases, the J end lost 9 bases, and 11 bases lay between the germline ends. In DNA form, the CDR3 reads TGTGCCAGCAGCCACAGGGAGGCCCAGTACTTC. Amino acids: CASSHREAQYF.